This passage covers 28 T cell receptor beta chains from one sample sequenced in a study of immune evolution from preneoplasia to lung adenocarcinoma. TCRdb's copy holds only in-frame clones and misses some; the assay was immunoSEQ multiplex PCR. The sample yields about 9,500 clones, around 87% seen once. Material: FFPE invasive lung adenocarcinoma tissue. The receptor source for this set is a person aged 65 to 85 with invasive lung adenocarcinoma.

The chain links TRBV6-5 to TRBJ2-3, with D maybe TRBD2 (6 bases). The CDR3 runs 16 residues. The V end lost 2 bases, the J end lost 3 bases, and 15 bases lay between the germline ends. Looked up from germline, CDR1 is MNHEY and CDR2 is SVGAGI. CDR3 nucleotide sequence: TGTGCCAGCAGTTACGGGGTTGGGGGGAATACAGATACGCAGTATTTT. Protein: CASSYGVGGNTDTQYF.

This sequence joins TRBV4-1 and TRBJ2-1; D might be TRBD2 (6 bases). The CDR3 has 14 residues. Germline assignment: CDR1 MGHRA and CDR2 YSYEKL. The V gene lost 4 bases and the J gene lost 9 bases, with 16 bases spanning the gap. The CDR3 reads CASSLAGGIGEQFF. As DNA, the CDR3 is TGCGCCAGCAGCCTCGCAGGCGGGATCGGTGAGCAGTTCTTC.

This clone was seen a single time. The chain joins TRBV10-1 to TRBJ2-3; 8 nucleotides agree with TRBD2. The J segment lost 3 bases and the V segment lost 11 bases, leaving 7 bases of the junction unmatched. The germline V gene has CDR1 WNHNN and CDR2 SYGVQD (reference sequence). The CDR3 spans 13 residues. The CDR3 loop is CASGGEQTDTQYF. CDR3 sequence (DNA): TGCGCCTCGGGGGGGGAGCAGACAGATACGCAGTATTTT.

The genes are TRBV11-2 and TRBJ2-7; TRBD2 agrees at 10 bases. The germline V gene encodes CDR1 SGHAT and CDR2 FQNNGV. Losses at the gene ends were 5 bases for V and 4 bases for J; bases not matched to a gene: 11. This CDR3 is built from 16 residues. CDR3 coding DNA: TGTGCCAGCAGCCACAAAGCGGGAGGGCCCAGGTACGAGCAGTACTTC. The encoded protein is CASSHKAGGPRYEQYF.

This chain uses TRBV5-1 with TRBJ1-1; perhaps TRBD1 as D (5 bases). This CDR3 is built from 14 residues. Trimming removed 4 bases from V and 1 base from J, with 11 bases in between. Germline V gene lookup returns CDR1 SGHRS and CDR2 YFSETQ. The CDR3 bases are TGCGCCAGCAGCATGGGGGGGGAGAACACTGAAGCTTTCTTT. Translated, it gives CASSMGGENTEAFF.

This clone was picked up a small number of times. This chain uses TRBV18 with TRBJ2-1; D ambiguous. V shed 6 bases and J shed 8 bases, with 23 bases lying between them. The CDR3 consists of 16 residues. Germline CDR1 reads KGHSH; CDR2 reads LQKENI. The DNA of the CDR3 is TGTGCCAGCTCGGGTTCCCCCCACTTAAGGGCCTATGAGCAGTTCTTC. Encoded protein: CASSGSPHLRAYEQFF.

The count of this clone is one. The CDR3 coding sequence is TGTGCCAGCAGGACCTCTGGAAACACCATATATTTT. This codes for CASRTSGNTIYF. The chain joins TRBV6-6 to TRBJ1-3; D gene ambiguous. The CDR3 sequence is 12 residues long. Germline lookup yields CDR1 MNHNY and CDR2 SVGAGI (reference sequence). V dropped 6 bases and J dropped 0 bases, with 3 bases sitting between them.

This chain links TRBV5-4 with TRBJ2-2; D gene uncertain. The V gene lost 2 bases and the J gene lost 4 bases, with 6 bases spanning the gap. This CDR3 comprises 13 residues. Germline CDR1 SGHNT, CDR2 YYREEE (reference sequence). This CDR3 is CASSFGLTGELFF. The CDR3 DNA sequence: TGTGCCAGCAGCTTCGGGCTCACCGGGGAGCTGTTTTTT.

The rearrangement links TRBV5-1 to TRBJ2-1; 8 nucleotides agree with TRBD2. V gave up 0 bases and J gave up 4 bases; unmatched junction bases: 3. This CDR3 is 15 amino acids long. Per germline, CDR1 SGHRS and CDR2 YFSETQ. CDR3 in DNA: TGCGCCAGCAGCTTGGAAGAGCGGGAGTACAATGAGCAGTTCTTC. Protein sequence: CASSLEEREYNEQFF.

The rearrangement joins TRBV5-1 to TRBJ2-2, with D possibly called TRBD1 or TRBD2 (5 bases each). The CDR3 is made up of 14 amino acids. The V end lost 1 base, the J end lost 7 bases, and 11 bases lay between the germline ends. Germline V CDR1 and CDR2: SGHRS, YFSETQ. The chain's CDR3 is CASSLHGANGELFF. CDR3 coding DNA: TGCGCCAGCAGCTTGCACGGGGCTAACGGGGAGCTGTTTTTT.

V gene TRBV28 combines with J gene TRBJ2-2, with 11 positions matching TRBD2. The CDR3 is 16 amino acids. V lost 3 bases to trimming and J lost 5 bases; unmatched junction nucleotides: 5. Germline lookup yields CDR1 MDHEN and CDR2 SYDVKM. The CDR3 bases are TGTGCCAGCAGTTTCTTAGCGGGGGGGCCAACCGGGGAGCTGTTTTTT. Translating gives CASSFLAGGPTGELFF.

This chain connects TRBV30 to TRBJ2-3; TRBD2 is a possible D gene (7 bases). V gave up 0 bases and J gave up 0 bases, with 13 bases separating them. The length of the CDR3 is 16 residues. Germline CDR1 and CDR2: GTSNPN and SVGIG (reference sequence). CDR3 coding DNA: TGTGCCTGGAGTGTCTGGGGGGGGCAGAGCACAGATACGCAGTATTTT. It is translated as CAWSVWGGQSTDTQYF. Full variable domain (missing parts from reference TRBV30 and TRBJ2-3): SQTIHQWPATLVQPVGSPLSLECTVEGTSNPNLYWYRQAAGRGLQLLFYSVGIGQISSEVPQNLSASRPQDRQFILSSKKLLLSDSGFYLCAWSVWGGQSTDTQYFGPGTRLTVL.

The V and J genes are TRBV28 and TRBJ2-3, with 7 bases fitting TRBD2. V was pared by 6 bases and J by 5 bases, with 8 bases of the junction left unmatched. Germline CDR1 is MDHEN and CDR2 is SYDVKM. The CDR3 is made up of 14 amino acids. CDR3 region: CASSLGGAKDTQYF. CDR3 in DNA: TGTGCCAGCAGCCTGGGAGGGGCCAAAGATACGCAGTATTTT.

The chain uses TRBV28 and TRBJ2-7, with a tentative D call TRBD2 (5 bases). Germline lookup yields CDR1 MDHEN and CDR2 SYDVKM. The CDR3 has 12 residues. V was shortened by 3 bases and J by 5 bases, with 8 bases between the two germline ends. The CDR3 nucleotides are TGTGCCAGCAGTTTGAGGGTAAACGAGCAGTACTTC. As protein: CASSLRVNEQYF.

This clone appeared a single time. The chain uses TRBV19 and TRBJ1-5; D unclear. Trimming cost V 5 bases and J 0 bases, with 8 bases left between them. Germline values: CDR1 LNHDA, CDR2 SQIVND (reference sequence). This CDR3 is built from 14 residues. DNA for the CDR3: TGTGCCAGTAGTTGGTTGGATAGCAATCAGCCCCAGCATTTT. It specifies CASSWLDSNQPQHF.

The chain joins TRBV9 to TRBJ2-3, with D unresolved. Between the trimmed V and J ends, which lost 2 bases and 4 bases, there was a span of 5 bases. The CDR3 extends over 12 amino acids. CDR1 SGDLS and CDR2 YYNGEE come from the germline V gene. The CDR3 DNA reads as TGTGCCAGCAGCGTTAGGGCAGATACGCAGTATTTT. It codes for CASSVRADTQYF.

The genes are TRBV4-1 and TRBJ1-5; D unresolved. Trimming pared 4 bases from V and 4 bases from J, leaving 8 bases between. Germline loops: CDR1 MGHRA, CDR2 YSYEKL. The CDR3 spans 13 residues. The CDR3 loop is CASSRAGNQPQHF. In DNA, the CDR3 is TGCGCCAGCAGCCGAGCTGGGAATCAGCCCCAGCATTTT.

This clone was counted between two and nine times. V gene TRBV28 combines with J gene TRBJ1-2; 8 bases line up with TRBD1. CDR3 size: 15 residues. Germline V CDR1 and CDR2: MDHEN, SYDVKM. Trimming took 1 base from V and 4 from J; bases not matched to a gene: 5. CDR3 nucleotides: TGTGCCAGCAGTTTATTTGGGACAGGTAGCTATGGCTACACCTTC. Translation: CASSLFGTGSYGYTF.

This chain uses TRBV2 with TRBJ2-2; no definite D call. Germline values: CDR1 SNHLY, CDR2 FYNNEI. The CDR3 spans 13 residues. V shed 3 bases and J shed 3 bases, with 5 bases lying between them. The CDR3, as DNA: TGTGCCAGCAGTGATTCATACACCGGGGAGCTGTTTTTT. This sequence encodes CASSDSYTGELFF.

The chain uses TRBV2 and TRBJ1-5; 9 nucleotides match TRBD1. Looked up from germline, CDR1 is SNHLY and CDR2 is FYNNEI. V lost 4 bases to trimming and J lost 4 bases; unmatched junction nucleotides: 8. The CDR3 spans 16 residues. The CDR3 protein is CASSGVGQGPNQPQHF. DNA for the CDR3: TGTGCCAGCAGTGGGGTGGGACAGGGACCTAATCAGCCCCAGCATTTT. Together with reference TRBV2 and TRBJ1-5, the CDR3 gives the full variable domain: EPEVTQTPSHQVTQMGQEVILRCVPISNHLYFYWYRQILGQKVEFLVSFYNNEISEKSEIFDDQFSVERPDGSNFTLKIRSTKLEDSAMYFCASSGVGQGPNQPQHFGDGTRLSIL.

The genes are TRBV5-1 and TRBJ2-2, with a weak D call TRBD2 (6 bases). Germline V gene lookup returns CDR1 SGHRS and CDR2 YFSETQ. The ends were cut back, 2 bases at V and 2 bases at J, with 19 bases in the middle. The length of the CDR3 is 18 residues. CDR3 in amino acids: CASSFWEVGRVNTGELFF. The CDR3 nucleotides are TGCGCCAGCAGCTTCTGGGAGGTGGGACGAGTAAACACCGGGGAGCTGTTTTTT.

This sequence joins TRBV6-5 and TRBJ2-3; D unresolved. CDR3 length: 13 residues. V lost 7 bases, J lost 2 bases, and 10 bases lay in between. Germline V CDR1 and CDR2: MNHEY, SVGAGI. Here the CDR3 reads CASKAPVTDTQYF. The CDR3 coding sequence is TGTGCCAGCAAAGCCCCAGTCACAGATACGCAGTATTTT.

J is TRBJ2-7 and V is TRBV28; D remains unclear. The CDR3 sequence is 13 residues long. CDR1 is MDHEN and CDR2 is SYDVKM in the germline V gene. The V end lost 3 bases, the J end lost 7 bases, and 13 bases lay between the germline ends. CDR3 bases: TGTGCCAGCAGTTTTTCTATTCTACGGGAGCAGTACTTC. Protein: CASSFSILREQYF.

This chain connects TRBV7-3 to TRBJ2-5; D remains unclear. Per the germline V gene, CDR1 is SGHTA and CDR2 is FQGTGA. V was pared by 2 bases and J by 7 bases, with 8 bases between. The CDR3 is made up of 12 amino acids. The CDR3 DNA reads as TGTGCCAGCAGCTTACCCCTTTGGACCCAGTACTTC. It is translated as CASSLPLWTQYF.

This sequence joins TRBV5-1 and TRBJ1-2; 8 positions match TRBD1. V was pared by 6 bases and J by 7 bases, with 8 bases of the junction left unmatched. CDR3 size: 13 residues. Germline V CDR1 and CDR2: SGHRS, YFSETQ. Written as DNA, the CDR3 is TGCGCCAGCACCGGACAGGGTGATCGTGGCTACACCTTC. Its protein is CASTGQGDRGYTF. Using reference TRBV5-1 and TRBJ1-2 for the parts outside the CDR3, the full variable domain is KAGVTQTPRYLIKTRGQQVTLSCSPISGHRSVSWYQQTPGQGLQFLFEYFSETQRNKGNFPGRFSGRQFSNSRSEMNVSTLELGDSALYLCASTGQGDRGYTFGSGTRLTVV.

Turning to this clone: The junction shows a germline mismatch at one end, possibly a read error. V is TRBV14 and J is TRBJ2-3, with D tentatively TRBD2 (6 bases). The CDR3 has 16 residues. In germline, CDR1 is SGHDN, CDR2 FVKESK. The DNA of the CDR3 is TGTGCCAGCAGCCAAGATCTTGCGGGGACCACAGATATGCAGTATTTT. Its protein product is CASSQDLAGTTDMQYF.

This sequence joins TRBV2 and TRBJ2-3; D is uncertain. The CDR3 is 15 amino acids. V gave up 2 bases and J gave up 5 bases, with 14 bases separating them. CDR1 is SNHLY, CDR2 FYNNEI, per germline. The CDR3, as DNA: TGTGCCAGCAGTGAACGACCGACCTTCCAAGATACGCAGTATTTT. Residues: CASSERPTFQDTQYF.

The DNA for the CDR3 is TGTGCCAGCAGTCCGTCGGGGGTAGGAGAGACCCAGTACTTC. Translated, it gives CASSPSGVGETQYF. The rearrangement links TRBV6-5 to TRBJ2-5, with D perhaps matching TRBD2 (6 bases). Trimming stripped 5 bases from V and 4 bases from J, with 14 bases between. The CDR3 is 14 residues long. CDR1 and CDR2 from the germline V gene are MNHEY and SVGAGI.